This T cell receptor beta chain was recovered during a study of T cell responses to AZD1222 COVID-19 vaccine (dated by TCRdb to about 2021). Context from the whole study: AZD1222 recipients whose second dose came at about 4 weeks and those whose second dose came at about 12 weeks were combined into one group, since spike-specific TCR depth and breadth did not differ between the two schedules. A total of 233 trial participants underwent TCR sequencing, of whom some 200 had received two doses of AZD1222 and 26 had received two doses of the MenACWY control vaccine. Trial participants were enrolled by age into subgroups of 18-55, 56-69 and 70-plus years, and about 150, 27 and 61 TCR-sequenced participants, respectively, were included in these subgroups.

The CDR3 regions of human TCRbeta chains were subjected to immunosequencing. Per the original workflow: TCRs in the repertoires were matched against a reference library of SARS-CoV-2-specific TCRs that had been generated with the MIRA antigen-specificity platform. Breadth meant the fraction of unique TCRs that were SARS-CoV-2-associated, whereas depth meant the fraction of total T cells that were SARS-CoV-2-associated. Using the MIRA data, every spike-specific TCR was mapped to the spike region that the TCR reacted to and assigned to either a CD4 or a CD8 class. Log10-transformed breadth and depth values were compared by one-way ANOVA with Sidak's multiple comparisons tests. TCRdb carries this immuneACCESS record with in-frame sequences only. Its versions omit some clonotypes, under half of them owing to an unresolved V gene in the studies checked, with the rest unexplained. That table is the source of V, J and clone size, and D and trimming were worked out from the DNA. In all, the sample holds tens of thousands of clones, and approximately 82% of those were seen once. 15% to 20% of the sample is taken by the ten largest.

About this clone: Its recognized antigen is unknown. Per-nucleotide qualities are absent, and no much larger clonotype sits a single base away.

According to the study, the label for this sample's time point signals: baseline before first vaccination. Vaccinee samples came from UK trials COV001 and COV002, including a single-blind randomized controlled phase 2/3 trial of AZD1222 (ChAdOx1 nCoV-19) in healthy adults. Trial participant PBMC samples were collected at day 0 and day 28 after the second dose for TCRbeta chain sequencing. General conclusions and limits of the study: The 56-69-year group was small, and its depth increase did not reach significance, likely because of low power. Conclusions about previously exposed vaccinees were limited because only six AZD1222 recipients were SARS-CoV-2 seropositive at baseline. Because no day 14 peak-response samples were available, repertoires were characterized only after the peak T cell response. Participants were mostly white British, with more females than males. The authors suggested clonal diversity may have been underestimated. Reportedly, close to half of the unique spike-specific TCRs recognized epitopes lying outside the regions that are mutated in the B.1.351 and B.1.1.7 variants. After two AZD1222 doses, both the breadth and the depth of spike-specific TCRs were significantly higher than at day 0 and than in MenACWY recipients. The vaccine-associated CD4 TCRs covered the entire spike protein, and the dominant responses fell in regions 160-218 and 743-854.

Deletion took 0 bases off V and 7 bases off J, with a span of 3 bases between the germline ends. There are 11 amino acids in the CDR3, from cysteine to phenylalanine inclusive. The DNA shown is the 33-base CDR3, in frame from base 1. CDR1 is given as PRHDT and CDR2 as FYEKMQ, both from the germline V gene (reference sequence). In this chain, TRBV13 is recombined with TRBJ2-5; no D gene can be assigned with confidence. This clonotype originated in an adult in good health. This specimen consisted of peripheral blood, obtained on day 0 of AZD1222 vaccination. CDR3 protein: CASSLGATQYF. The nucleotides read TGTGCCAGCAGCTTAGGAGCGACCCAGTACTTC.